The present T cell receptor beta chain was sequenced within a study of blood T cells in healthy people across ages. Overall study: Template switching caught about one barcoded beta molecule for each two T cells.

Study-wide results and caveats: Long-lived donors had more naive CD4+ cells and higher diversity than aged donors.

With respect to this clonotype: Its antigen is unknown.

With a J-beta primer mix and a sample-barcoded 5' primer, a second PCR ran roughly 6 to 11 cycles. Every cDNA was tagged by a template-switch adaptor with 12 random nucleotides. In TCRdb, the 5' RACE reads were re-called with MiXCR into one record per CDR3 protein. The table includes about a million distinct CDR3 sequences, approximately 49% detected once. In germline, CDR1 is SNHLY, CDR2 FYNNEI. The CDR3 is 16 amino acids. Source material: blood. V gene TRBV2 combines with J gene TRBJ2-7, with TRBD2 identical over 8 bases. The J call is uncertain, as TRBJ2-5 better fits the DNA end. This sequence was found in a man between 25 and 39 years old in good health. CDR3 loop: CASSALGGGRQETQYF. The CDR3 DNA reads as TGTGCCAGCAGTGCCCTCGGGGGGGGAAGGCAAGAGACCCAGTACTTC.